The 15 T cell receptor beta chains reported below all come from one sample, sequenced in a study of CD8 T cells in Susac syndrome. Random hexamers were used to reverse transcribe about 0.5 to 1 ug of RNA. A single record per CDR3 protein comes from TCRdb applying MiXCR to the immunoSEQ multiplex PCR reads. The sample consists of 150,000 to 250,000 distinct CDR3 sequences, over 90% of them appearing once. The sample taken for sequencing was CD4+ T cells from PBMCs. These receptors were collected from a human donor with multiple sclerosis.

The J gene is TRBJ2-6, the V gene TRBV15; 10 positions match TRBD1. The germline V gene has CDR1 LNHNV and CDR2 YYDKDF (reference sequence). The CDR3 covers 16 residues. With 8 bases clipped from V and 2 bases from J, the junction kept 6 bases outside the gene matches. Written as DNA, the CDR3 is TGTGCCACCGGAGGGACAGGGGTCGCTGGGGCCAACGTCCTGACTTTC. It codes for CATGGTGVAGANVLTF.

The chain links TRBV2 to TRBJ2-1; perhaps D is TRBD1 or TRBD2 (6 bases each). The CDR3 spans 13 residues. V gave up 6 bases and J gave up 13 bases, with 19 bases separating them. Germline loops: CDR1 SNHLY, CDR2 FYNNEI. The CDR3 region is CASRGSSGGGQFF. CDR3 bases: TGTGCCAGCAGGGGTAGTAGCGGTGGGGGCCAGTTCTTC.

The chain is built from TRBV29-1 and TRBJ1-1, with D perhaps matching TRBD1 (6 bases). The V end was cut by 7 bases, the J end by 6 bases, with 24 bases between. CDR3 size: 15 residues. Germline V lookup: CDR1 SQVTM, CDR2 ANQGSEA. The CDR3 sequence: CSACRDTGRTPEAFF. The CDR3 coding sequence is TGCAGCGCTTGCCGGGACACCGGGCGAACTCCTGAAGCTTTCTTT. Full variable domain (outside the CDR3, taken from reference TRBV29-1 and TRBJ1-1): SAVISQKPSRDICQRGTSLTIQCQVDSQVTMMFWYRQQPGQSLTLIATANQGSEATYESGFVIDKFPISRPNLTFSTLTVSNMSPEDSSIYLCSACRDTGRTPEAFFGQGTRLTVV.

The DNA for the CDR3 is TGCAGTGCCATAAGCGGGACAGGGGGCCGTGAGCAGTACTTC. It is translated as CSAISGTGGREQYF. The V gene is TRBV20-1, the J gene TRBJ2-7, with TRBD1 matching over 12 bases. The CDR3 spans 14 residues. Losses at the gene ends were 6 bases for V and 7 bases for J; bases not matched to a gene: 10. The V gene's germline CDR1 is DFQATT and CDR2 SNEGSKA (reference sequence).

J is TRBJ2-1 and V is TRBV6-6, with a possible D match to TRBD2 (7 bases). There are 11 residues in the CDR3. In germline, CDR1 is MNHNY, CDR2 SVGAGI (reference sequence). Trimming cost V 6 bases and J 10 bases, with 10 bases left between them. CDR3 residues: CASRGGGEQFF. The CDR3 DNA follows: TGTGCCAGCAGAGGGGGGGGAGAGCAGTTCTTC.

V is TRBV7-9 and J is TRBJ1-4; D remains ambiguous. This CDR3 is 13 amino acids long. Per the germline V gene, CDR1 is SEHNR and CDR2 is FQNEAQ (reference sequence). V was cut by 3 bases and J by 6 bases, with 8 bases left in between. The CDR3 is CASSFRSYEKLFF. DNA for the CDR3: TGTGCCAGCAGCTTCCGTTCATATGAAAAACTGTTTTTT.

V gene TRBV29-1 combines with J gene TRBJ1-1, with 7 positions matching TRBD1. The CDR3 is made up of 13 amino acids. V gave up 5 bases and J gave up 0 bases; unmatched junction bases: 3. CDR1 is SQVTM and CDR2 is ANQGSEA in the germline V gene. The CDR3 DNA reads as TGCAGCGTTAGGGACAGCTTGAACACTGAAGCTTTCTTT. This translates into CSVRDSLNTEAFF.

The rearrangement uses TRBV19 and TRBJ2-2; possible D gene TRBD2, 5 bases. V lost 5 bases to trimming and J lost 4 bases, with 11 bases between them. Germline CDR1 LNHDA, CDR2 SQIVND (reference sequence). The CDR3 loop spans 14 amino acids. The CDR3 sequence: CASSHSAGTGELFF. The DNA for the CDR3 is TGTGCCAGTAGTCATTCCGCGGGCACCGGGGAGCTGTTTTTT.

V is TRBV10-2 and J is TRBJ1-2; D is uncertain. This CDR3 is 13 amino acids long. V lost 1 base and J lost 6, with 9 bases in between. From germline, CDR1 is WSHSY and CDR2 SAAADI. The DNA for the CDR3 is TGCGCCAGCAGTGAGTGGGAAAGCGATGGCTACACCTTC. It is translated as CASSEWESDGYTF.

This chain connects TRBV28 to TRBJ2-7; D might be TRBD1 or TRBD2, each matching 6 bases. Germline V CDR1 and CDR2: MDHEN, SYDVKM. V gave up 5 bases and J gave up 4 bases, with 15 bases separating them. The CDR3 covers 14 residues. The CDR3 sequence: CASSPTQGRYEQYF. CDR3 nucleotide sequence: TGTGCCAGCAGTCCAACCCAGGGGAGGTACGAGCAGTACTTC.

The J gene is TRBJ2-7, the V gene TRBV29-1; the D gene could be TRBD1 or TRBD2 (5 bases each). With 2 bases removed from V and 5 bases from J, the gap between germline ends came to 16 bases. The CDR3 length is 14 residues. Germline loops: CDR1 SQVTM, CDR2 ANQGSEA. The CDR3 DNA sequence: TGCAGCGTTGAATTGACGGGGCCCTTTGACGAGCAGTACTTC. Its protein product is CSVELTGPFDEQYF.

V and J are TRBV3-1 and TRBJ1-1; D possibly corresponds to TRBD1 (6 bases). From germline, CDR1 is LGHDT and CDR2 YNNKEL (reference sequence). This CDR3 has 14 amino acids. V dropped 3 bases and J dropped 11 bases, with 19 bases sitting between them. Written as DNA, the CDR3 is TGTGCCAGCAGCCAGCGACAGGCCAACGGGAGGGCTTTCTTT. Its translation: CASSQRQANGRAFF.

The chain recombines TRBV29-1 with TRBJ1-1; 8 bases are shared with TRBD1. Germline-derived CDR1 and CDR2 are SQVTM and ANQGSEA. The CDR3 length is 14 residues. V lost 7 bases and J lost 3; bases outside the gene matches: 10. The CDR3 reads CSAPQQGVDTEAFF. Written as DNA, the CDR3 is TGCAGCGCCCCACAACAGGGGGTGGACACTGAAGCTTTCTTT.

The chain recombines TRBV5-1 with TRBJ1-6; D is perhaps TRBD1 (6 bases). The CDR3 is 16 amino acids. V gave up 0 bases and J gave up 5 bases, with 12 bases separating them. The V gene's germline CDR1 is SGHRS and CDR2 YFSETQ. CDR3 region: CASSLVGGADNSPLHF. CDR3 bases: TGCGCCAGCAGCTTGGTTGGGGGCGCGGATAATTCACCCCTCCACTTT.

The chain recombines TRBV7-2 with TRBJ2-5, with D possibly matching TRBD2 (5 bases). In germline, CDR1 is SGHTA, CDR2 FQGNSA. V shed 0 bases and J shed 5 bases, with 7 bases lying between them. The CDR3 contains 13 residues. The CDR3 here is CASSLAREETQYF. CDR3 bases: TGTGCCAGCAGCTTAGCGAGGGAGGAGACCCAGTACTTC.